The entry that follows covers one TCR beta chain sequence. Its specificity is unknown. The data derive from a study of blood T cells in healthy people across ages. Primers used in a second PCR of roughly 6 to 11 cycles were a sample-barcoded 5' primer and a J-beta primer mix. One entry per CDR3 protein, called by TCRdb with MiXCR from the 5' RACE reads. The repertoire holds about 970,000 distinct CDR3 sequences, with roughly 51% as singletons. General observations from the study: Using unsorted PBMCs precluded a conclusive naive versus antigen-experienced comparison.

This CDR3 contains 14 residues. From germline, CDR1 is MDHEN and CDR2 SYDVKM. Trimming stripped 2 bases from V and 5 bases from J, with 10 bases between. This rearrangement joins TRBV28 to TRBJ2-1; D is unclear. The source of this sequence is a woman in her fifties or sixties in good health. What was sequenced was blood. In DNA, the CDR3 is TGTGCCAGCAGTTTAGGTTGGGATAACAATGAGCAGTTCTTC. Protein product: CASSLGWDNNEQFF. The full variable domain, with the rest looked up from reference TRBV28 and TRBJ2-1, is DVKVTQSSRYLVKRTGEKVFLECVQDMDHENMFWYRQDPGLGLRLIYFSYDVKMKEKGDIPEGYSVSREKKERFSLILESASTNQTSMYLCASSLGWDNNEQFFGPGTRLTVL.